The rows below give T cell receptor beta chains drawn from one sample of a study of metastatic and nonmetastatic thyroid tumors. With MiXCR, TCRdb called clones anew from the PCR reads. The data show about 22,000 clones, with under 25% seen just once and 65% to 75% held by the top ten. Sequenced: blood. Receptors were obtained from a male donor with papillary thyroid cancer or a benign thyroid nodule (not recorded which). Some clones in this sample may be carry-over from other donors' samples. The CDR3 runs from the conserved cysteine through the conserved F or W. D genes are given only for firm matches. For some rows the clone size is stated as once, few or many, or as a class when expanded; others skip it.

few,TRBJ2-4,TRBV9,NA,TGTGCCAGCAGCTTCTCCTTCAACAAAAACATTCAGTACTTC,CASSFSFNKNIQYF
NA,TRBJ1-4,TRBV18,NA,TGTGCCAGCTCTCGGCTGGATGAAAAACTGTTTTTT,CASSRLDEKLFF
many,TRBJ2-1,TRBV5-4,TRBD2,TGTGCCAGCAGCTGGCCCCCGCGGGAGGGCGTAAATGAGCAGTTCTTC,CASSWPPREGVNEQFF
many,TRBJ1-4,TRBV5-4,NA,TGTGCCAGCAGCCAGCACCAACTTGAAAAACTGTTTTTT,CASSQHQLEKLFF
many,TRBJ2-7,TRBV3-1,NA,TGTGCCAGCAGCATGGATTACGAGCAGTACTTC,CASSMDYEQYF
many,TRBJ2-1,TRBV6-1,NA,TGTGCCAGCAGTGAACAAATGGGGGATTACAATGAGCAGTTCTTC,CASSEQMGDYNEQFF
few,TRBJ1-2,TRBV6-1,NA,TGTGCCAGCAGTGAAGGTCGCGGGTGGGGATATGGCTACACCTTC,CASSEGRGWGYGYTF
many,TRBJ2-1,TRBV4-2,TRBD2,TGTGCCAGCAGCCAAGGGGTAGCGGGAGGCACTGAGCAGTTCTTC,CASSQGVAGGTEQFF
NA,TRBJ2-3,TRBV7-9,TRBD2,TGTGCCAGCAGCATGCTAGCGGGAGTCGATACGCAGTATTTT,CASSMLAGVDTQYF
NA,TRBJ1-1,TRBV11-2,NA,TGTGCCAGCAGCTTAGGAACTGTCCCCCTGCCCTCGGGGTCTTTCTTT,CASSLGTVPLPSGSFF
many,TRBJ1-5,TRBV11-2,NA,TGTGCCAGCAGCTTAGCAAGTAATCAGCCCCAGCATTTT,CASSLASNQPQHF
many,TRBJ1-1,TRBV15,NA,TGTGCCACCAGCAGACAGGGCATGGCTTTCTTT,CATSRQGMAFF
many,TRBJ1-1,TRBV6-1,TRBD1,TGTGCCAGCAGTGAGTTGGACAGGGGGAACACTGAAGCTTTCTTT,CASSELDRGNTEAFF
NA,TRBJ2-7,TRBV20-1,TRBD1,TGCAGTGCTAGAATTACAGGGGGCTTCTACGAGCAGTACTTC,CSARITGGFYEQYF
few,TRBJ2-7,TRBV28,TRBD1,TGTGCCAGCAGTATCCGGACAGGGGGCAGGTACGAGCAGTACTTC,CASSIRTGGRYEQYF
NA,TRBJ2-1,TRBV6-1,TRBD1,TGTGCCAGCAGTTTCGACAGGGTGTCCCCCAATGAGCAGTTCTTC,CASSFDRVSPNEQFF
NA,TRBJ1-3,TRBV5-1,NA,TGCGCCAGCAGCTTGACCACAGGGAGCTCTGGAAACACCATATATTTT,CASSLTTGSSGNTIYF
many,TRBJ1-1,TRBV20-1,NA,TGCAGTGCTAGAGGGGGGGGGAACACTGAAGCTTTCTTT,CSARGGGNTEAFF
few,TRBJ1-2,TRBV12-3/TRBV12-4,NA,TGTGCCAGCGGCAGCAGTATCAATGGCTACACCTTC,CASGSSINGYTF
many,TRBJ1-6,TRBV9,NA,TGTGCCAGCAGCGGGACTCAGGGGTTGCCCCTCCACTTT,CASSGTQGLPLHF
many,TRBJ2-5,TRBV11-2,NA,TGTGCCAGCAGCTTAGACCCAAACTGGGAGACCCAGTACTTC,CASSLDPNWETQYF
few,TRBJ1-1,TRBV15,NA,TGTGCCACCAGCCCCCCTGGCGTGGACACTGAAGCTTTCTTT,CATSPPGVDTEAFF
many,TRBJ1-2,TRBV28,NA,TGTGCCAGCAGTTTACAAAGGGGGGCGGTTGGCTACACCTTC,CASSLQRGAVGYTF
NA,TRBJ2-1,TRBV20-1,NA,TGCAGTGCTAGAGGGGGTCTAAGCTCCTACAATGAGCAGTTCTTC,CSARGGLSSYNEQFF
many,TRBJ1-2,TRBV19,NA,TGTGCCACCCAAAAGAGGGAGTTAGATGGCTACACCTTC,CATQKRELDGYTF
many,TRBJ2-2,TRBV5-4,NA,TGTGCCAGCAGCTTGACAGGGTGGGCCGGGGAGCTGTTTTTT,CASSLTGWAGELFF
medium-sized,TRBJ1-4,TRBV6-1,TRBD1,TGTGCCAGCAACGAAGGACAGGGGTATGAAAAACTGTTTTTT,CASNEGQGYEKLFF
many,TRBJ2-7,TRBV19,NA,TGTGCCAGTAGTATAAGCCGGGAGCCCTACGAGCAGTACTTC,CASSISREPYEQYF
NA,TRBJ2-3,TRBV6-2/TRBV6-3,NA,TGTGCCAGCAGATACTCCTTCGGGGGCACAGATACGCAGTATTTT,CASRYSFGGTDTQYF
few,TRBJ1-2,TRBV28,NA,TGTGCCAGCACCCCAGCTTTGGCCGTTTATGGCTACACCTTC,CASTPALAVYGYTF
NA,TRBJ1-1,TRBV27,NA,TGTGCCAGCAGTTTAATCGGGAAAGGGCCGAACACTGAAACTTTCTTT,CASSLIGKGPNTETFF
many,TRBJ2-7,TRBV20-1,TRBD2,TGCAGTGCTAGAGGTAGGCTAGCGGGATTCTCCTACGAGCAGTACTTC,CSARGRLAGFSYEQYF
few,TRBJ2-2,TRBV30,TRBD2,TGTGCCTGGAGTGTAGGGACTAGCGACACCGGGGAGATGGATTTT,CAWSVGTSDTGEMDF
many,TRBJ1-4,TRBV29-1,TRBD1,TGCAGCGTTGAAGTTGACAGGGGACAGGGAAAACTGTTTTTT,CSVEVDRGQGKLFF
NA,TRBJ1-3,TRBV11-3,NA,TGTGCCAGCAGCTCAGGCTCTGGAAACACCATATATTTT,CASSSGSGNTIYF
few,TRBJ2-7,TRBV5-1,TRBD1,TGCGCCAGCAGCTTGGAGGGGGCGAACCGCGAGCAGTACTTC,CASSLEGANREQYF
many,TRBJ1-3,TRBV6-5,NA,TGTGCCAGCAGTTACGCCCGGACAGCCTCTGGAAACACCATATATTTT,CASSYARTASGNTIYF
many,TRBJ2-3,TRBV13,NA,TGTGCCAGCAGCACCCCCCTCGAACCCACCGGCACAGATACGCAGTATTTT,CASSTPLEPTGTDTQYF
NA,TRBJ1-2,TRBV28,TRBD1,TGTGCCAGCAGTCGTGGACAGGGAGGCTACACCTTC,CASSRGQGGYTF
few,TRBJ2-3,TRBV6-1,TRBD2,TGTGCCAGTTCCCGGTTAAGCGGGGAGACAGATACGCAGTATTTT,CASSRLSGETDTQYF
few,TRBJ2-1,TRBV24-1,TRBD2,TGTGCCACCAGTGAAAGACTAGCGGGAAGCAACAATGAGCAGTTCTTC,CATSERLAGSNNEQFF
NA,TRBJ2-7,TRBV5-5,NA,TGTGCCAGCAGCCAGGGGGGACAGCCATCCTACGAGCAGTACTTC,CASSQGGQPSYEQYF
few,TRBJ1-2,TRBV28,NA,TGTGCCAGCACCAAATCCCAGGGTTACTATGGCTACACCTTC,CASTKSQGYYGYTF
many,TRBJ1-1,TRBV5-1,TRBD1,TGCGCCAGCAGCTGGGCCTCGATGGGACAGGTGAACACTGAAGCTTTCTTT,CASSWASMGQVNTEAFF
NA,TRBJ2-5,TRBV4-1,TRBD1,TGCGCCAGCAGCCGACCCGGACAGGGGGTAAAAGAGACCCAGTACTTC,CASSRPGQGVKETQYF
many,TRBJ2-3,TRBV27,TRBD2,TGTGCCAGCAGTTTTCTAGCGGGAGGGAGAGATACGCAGTATTTT,CASSFLAGGRDTQYF
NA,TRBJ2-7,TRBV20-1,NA,TGCAGTGCTAGAGTAGCGGGAACAGGGGAGAAGTACTTC,CSARVAGTGEKYF
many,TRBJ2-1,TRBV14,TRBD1,TGTGCCAGCAGCCTACAGGGGTATGGTGAGCAGTTCTTC,CASSLQGYGEQFF
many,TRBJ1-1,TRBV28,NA,TGTGCCAGCAGGTCCGGGGGGGCTGGGACTGAAGCTTTCTTT,CASRSGGAGTEAFF
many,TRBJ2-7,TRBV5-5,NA,TGTGCCAGCAACTATTACTCCTACGAGCAGTACTTC,CASNYYSYEQYF
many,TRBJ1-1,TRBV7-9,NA,TGTGCCAGCAGCTTCCAGGGTGGTAAAGCTTTCTTT,CASSFQGGKAFF
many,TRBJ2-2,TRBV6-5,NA,TGTGCCAGCAGTTACCAGAACACCGGGGAGCTGTTTTTT,CASSYQNTGELFF
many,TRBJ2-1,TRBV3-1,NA,TGTGCCAGCAGCCCCCGGGACACCTACAATGAGCAGTTCTTC,CASSPRDTYNEQFF